The source of this T cell receptor (beta chain) is a study of Graves' ophthalmopathy and Graves' hyperthyroidism (dated 2018 in TCRdb). The study in broad terms: Stable hyperthyroidism was defined as no progression to ophthalmopathy within 18 months of follow-up. In total, 120 to 150 blood samples were TCR-sequenced: some 40 ophthalmopathy, approximately 80 hyperthyroidism and roughly 17 hyperthyroidism-to-ophthalmopathy patients. A discovery set of 95 to 100 patients (around 45 ophthalmopathy, 60 or so stable hyperthyroidism) was enrolled to explore V-J signatures distinguishing ophthalmopathy from hyperthyroidism. T-cell repertoires of thyroid tissue and blood were compared in a handful of hyperthyroidism patients. TCR beta repertoire signatures were used to distinguish Graves' ophthalmopathy from Graves' hyperthyroidism and to predict progression to ophthalmopathy. Following sample collection, hyperthyroidism patients were given methimazole at a starting dose of 30 mg daily, and ophthalmopathy patients were given high-dose intravenous methylprednisolone. For independent validation, a separate cohort was made up of about 18 hyperthyroidism patients plus 17 patients who later progressed from hyperthyroidism to ophthalmopathy. On the study overall, not on this receptor specifically: Most expanded thyroid clonotypes with a frequency above 0.001 also appeared in blood, which suggests that blood repertoires may reflect the immune response in the thyroid. No statistical method was used to set the sample size in advance, and the investigators knew which group each participant was assigned to. In validation, the model predicted ophthalmopathy progression with roughly 68% sensitivity and approximately 72% specificity; some 13 predicted patients were CT-confirmed with GO in a median of approximately 6.5 months. Ophthalmopathy was separated from stable hyperthyroidism by the 13-signature model with roughly 90% sensitivity and roughly 83% specificity in cross-validation and with 80%/75% in the test set.

Patients with hyperthyroidism were aged 18 to 65 years, had been newly diagnosed, and had a disease duration of less than 2 months. Anyone with other autoimmune diseases, uncontrolled infections, pregnancy or lactation was excluded from the study. Clinical symptoms, serum thyroxine, TRAb, thyroid ultrasound and orbital computed tomography formed the basis of the diagnosis. Total RNA was extracted with Trizol reagent and quality-checked on an Agilent 2100 Bioanalyzer. Looking up the germline V gene (reference sequence) yields CDR1 LNHDA and CDR2 SQIVND. Including the terminal cysteine and phenylalanine, the CDR3 comprises 15 residues. Just the 45-base CDR3 DNA is kept, in frame starting at base 1. Trimming at the junction amounts to 5 bases on V and 1 base on J, and the germline ends lie 14 bases apart. For repertoire sequencing, TCR beta CDR3 regions were amplified from RNA transcripts. The first round was an RT-PCR using HTBI primers with the Qiagen OneStep RT-PCR kit, and this first round was followed by a second-round multiplex PCR, then size selection and purification. Sequencing of the libraries was carried out on an Illumina HiSeq2000 in paired-end mode with 100 bp reads. As for how the authors treated the data: SOAPnuke was used to process the reads, removing any read that contained adapters or uncalled bases, had a mean Phred below 15, or lacked an exact match to the constant primer or identifier. COPE v1.2.5 was used to merge the high-quality paired reads. Each unique nucleotide sequence was treated as a clonotype, and MiTCR v1.1 was used to align the clonotypes to the IMGT TRB V, D and J references. The analysis was limited to V-J combinations with a frequency above 0.0001, which together covered more than 99% of repertoires. For each V-J combination, a TCR clonal expansion and chaos score was defined as F50 clonal expansion divided by the chaos observed in the TCRdist matrix. Welch's t-statistics and random forest were used to narrow the features down to approximately twelve V-J combinations, which were then fed into a naive Bayes classifier. The similarity between thyroid and blood repertoires was quantified using the Morisita-Horn index. In-frame beta chains were kept once TCRdb had trimmed the public reads at Q25 with fastp and called clones with MiXCR. Entries are consolidated by CDR3 protein sequence, retaining the most common genes and DNA. TCRdb assigned the V and J calls; the authors' analysis was not used. The sample profile shows about 1.1 million distinct CDR3 sequences; about 40% of them were found once. The ten largest make up 11% of the sample.

Concerning this clonotype itself: Its antigen remains undetermined. No much larger clone is present one base from it, and per-base qualities are unavailable.

Sequencing was carried out using peripheral blood or thyroid tissue (not recorded which). The receptor's source is an adult man with Graves' hyperthyroidism. The rearranged chain carries TRBV19 and TRBJ1-1; the D segment could be TRBD1, given 6 matching bases. The DNA sequence is TGTGCCAGTAGTGCAACATGGGGGGCGAACACTGAAGCTTTCTTT. This codes for CASSATWGANTEAFF.